A single sample gave rise to the 7 T cell receptor beta chains below, sequenced in a study of blood T cell repertoires in COVID-19. The protocol was immunoSEQ multiplex PCR, while the TCRdb copy is restricted to in-frame clones and leaves out a portion. The top ten hold around 0.91% of the sample, which has over 300,000 clones, around nine tenths seen once. Sample: PBMCs or T cells enriched from blood (not recorded which). The receptors come from a woman in her twenties or thirties with acute COVID-19.

J is TRBJ2-7 and V is TRBV7-9, with 10 bases that match TRBD1. The CDR3 has 16 residues. V shed 4 bases, J shed 7 bases, and the junction held 13 bases outside the gene matches. CDR1 and CDR2 (germline): SEHNR, FQNEAQ (reference sequence). The CDR3 DNA reads TGTGCCAGCAGCTCCGCTTCCGGGACAGGGGTGGGGGAGCAGTACTTC. This encodes CASSSASGTGVGEQYF.

The chain combines TRBV4-2 with TRBJ1-2; 7 bases agree with TRBD1. Trimming cost V 4 bases and J 6 bases; bases outside gene matches: 5. From germline, CDR1 is LGHNA and CDR2 YNFKEQ. The CDR3 runs 13 residues. CDR3 in DNA: TGTGCCAGCAGCCCGGGGACAGTCGATGGCTACACCTTC. Translation: CASSPGTVDGYTF.

CDR3 region: CAWSVRTLGGYRETQYF. CDR3 in DNA: TGTGCCTGGAGTGTTCGGACGCTGGGGGGATATCGAGAGACCCAGTACTTC. J is TRBJ2-5 and V is TRBV30, with D possibly TRBD2 on 6 matching bases. V was clipped by 0 bases and J by 4 bases, with 21 bases between them. CDR1 and CDR2 (germline): GTSNPN, SVGIG (reference sequence). The CDR3 has 17 amino acids.

This sequence joins TRBV24-1 and TRBJ1-2; no clear D. The CDR3 has 13 residues. The germline V gene has CDR1 KGHDR and CDR2 SFDVKD. The germline V and J ends were trimmed by 5 bases and 0 bases, with 6 bases remaining between them. The CDR3 DNA reads TGTGCCACCAGTGTCACAGCTAACTATGGCTACACCTTC. Translated, it gives CATSVTANYGYTF.

The DNA for the CDR3 is TGCAGTGCTAGTAACCTCGAGCGGGGGAGCTACAATGAGCAGTTCTTC. This sequence encodes CSASNLERGSYNEQFF. The chain recombines TRBV20-1 with TRBJ2-1, with 8 bases aligning to TRBD2. Germline-derived CDR1 and CDR2 are DFQATT and SNEGSKA (reference sequence). The V and J ends lost 3 bases and 3 bases, in that order; junction bases with no gene match: 10. CDR3 size: 16 residues.

The chain links TRBV13 to TRBJ2-3; D gene ambiguous. V was trimmed by 7 bases and J by 0 bases, leaving 11 bases between them. This CDR3 is built from 14 residues. CDR1 is PRHDT, CDR2 FYEKMQ, per germline (reference sequence). CDR3 coding DNA: TGTGCCAGCACCCTAGGGCGAAGCACAGATACGCAGTATTTT. Amino acid sequence: CASTLGRSTDTQYF.

In nucleotides, the CDR3 is TGTGCCAGCAACGGGGGGTCTAACTATGGCTACACCTTC. Its translation: CASNGGSNYGYTF. V gene TRBV25-1 combines with J gene TRBJ1-2, with D possibly matching TRBD1 (5 bases). Germline CDR1 MGHDK, CDR2 SYGVNS. The CDR3 has 13 residues. Trimming left V 7 bases short and J 0 bases short, with 9 bases between.